A selection of T cell receptor beta chains follows, all from one sample in a study of T cell responses to AZD1222 COVID-19 vaccine. Here immunoSEQ multiplex PCR was the method, and the copy in TCRdb shows in-frame clones only, minus some. In the table there are some 120,000 clones, approximately 89% of which are singletons. The sample here was peripheral blood, taken on day 0 of AZD1222 vaccination. Source of these receptors: an adult in good health. Both conserved end residues are part of each CDR3. The D gene is left open where the match is weak. For some rows the clone size is stated as once, few or many, or as a class when expanded; others skip it.

cdr3_length: 15
clone_size: -
d_call: TRBD1
j_call: TRBJ1-2
v_call: TRBV2
cdr3_nt: TGTGCCAGCACTTCCCTGGGGGACAGGGGTCGGGGCTACACCTTC
cdr3_aa: CASTSLGDRGRGYTF

cdr3_length: 15
clone_size: -
d_call: -
j_call: TRBJ2-3
v_call: TRBV6-2/TRBV6-3
cdr3_nt: TGTGCCAGCAGTTACTGGAACACCTACACAGATACGCAGTATTTT
cdr3_aa: CASSYWNTYTDTQYF

cdr3_length: 15
clone_size: few
d_call: TRBD1
j_call: TRBJ2-7
v_call: TRBV19
cdr3_nt: TGTGCCAGTAGTATCGGCGGGACAGGGGGCTACGAGCAGTACTTC
cdr3_aa: CASSIGGTGGYEQYF

cdr3_length: 15
clone_size: -
d_call: TRBD1
j_call: TRBJ2-2
v_call: TRBV14
cdr3_nt: TGTGCCAGCTCTGCAGACAGGGGCCCCACCGGGGAGCTGTTTTTT
cdr3_aa: CASSADRGPTGELFF

cdr3_length: 12
clone_size: -
d_call: -
j_call: TRBJ1-1
v_call: TRBV27
cdr3_nt: TGTGCCAGCAGAGGGACGTACACTGAAGCTTTCTTT
cdr3_aa: CASRGTYTEAFF

cdr3_length: 14
clone_size: -
d_call: -
j_call: TRBJ2-7
v_call: TRBV3-1/TRBV3-2
cdr3_nt: TGTGCCAGCAGCGCCACCGGGAGATCCTACGAGCAGTACTTC
cdr3_aa: CASSATGRSYEQYF

cdr3_length: 14
clone_size: -
d_call: -
j_call: TRBJ2-1
v_call: TRBV5-5
cdr3_nt: TGTGCCAGCAGCTTGGGGAGATCCTACAATGAGCAGTTCTTC
cdr3_aa: CASSLGRSYNEQFF

cdr3_length: 15
clone_size: -
d_call: TRBD1
j_call: TRBJ1-1
v_call: TRBV6-2/TRBV6-3
cdr3_nt: TGTGCCAGCAGTAGGAGAACAGGGGGAGCCACTGAAGCTTTCTTT
cdr3_aa: CASSRRTGGATEAFF

cdr3_length: 15
clone_size: -
d_call: -
j_call: TRBJ1-2
v_call: TRBV3-1/TRBV3-2
cdr3_nt: TGTGCCAGCAGCCAAGCACAGGCAGGCTCGTATGGCTACACCTTC
cdr3_aa: CASSQAQAGSYGYTF

cdr3_length: 14
clone_size: -
d_call: TRBD2
j_call: TRBJ2-3
v_call: TRBV7-9
cdr3_nt: TGTGCCAGCAGCTGGAGCGGGGGGAGAGATACGCAGTATTTT
cdr3_aa: CASSWSGGRDTQYF

cdr3_length: 16
clone_size: -
d_call: -
j_call: TRBJ1-2
v_call: TRBV14
cdr3_nt: TGTGCCAGCAGCCAAGATCTTAGGGGGGGAGCCTATGGCTACACCTTC
cdr3_aa: CASSQDLRGGAYGYTF

cdr3_length: 14
clone_size: -
d_call: -
j_call: TRBJ1-5
v_call: TRBV2
cdr3_nt: TGTGCCAGCGCCGACGCCACCAACAATCAGCCCCAGCATTTT
cdr3_aa: CASADATNNQPQHF

cdr3_length: 14
clone_size: -
d_call: -
j_call: TRBJ2-6
v_call: TRBV6-5
cdr3_nt: TGTGCCAGCAGTCCCCAGCCTGGGGCCAACGTCCTGACTTTC
cdr3_aa: CASSPQPGANVLTF

cdr3_length: 14
clone_size: -
d_call: TRBD1
j_call: TRBJ1-1
v_call: TRBV6-1
cdr3_nt: TGTGCCAGCAGTGAGAGACAGGGATCCACTGAAGCTTTCTTT
cdr3_aa: CASSERQGSTEAFF

cdr3_length: 14
clone_size: -
d_call: -
j_call: TRBJ2-3
v_call: TRBV5-4
cdr3_nt: TGTGCCAGCAGCTCTACTTCTAGCACAGATACGCAGTATTTT
cdr3_aa: CASSSTSSTDTQYF

cdr3_length: 13
clone_size: once
d_call: -
j_call: TRBJ1-5
v_call: TRBV29-1
cdr3_nt: TGCAGCGTTGTAGGGTCCCCAGGGCAGCCCCAGCATTTT
cdr3_aa: CSVVGSPGQPQHF

cdr3_length: 13
clone_size: -
d_call: -
j_call: TRBJ2-3
v_call: TRBV13
cdr3_nt: TGTGCCAGCAGCCAGTCGGGCACAGATACGCAGTATTTT
cdr3_aa: CASSQSGTDTQYF

cdr3_length: 15
clone_size: -
d_call: TRBD1
j_call: TRBJ1-3
v_call: TRBV5-8
cdr3_nt: TGTGCCAGCAGCCCAGGGGACAGGGATGGAAACACCATATATTTT
cdr3_aa: CASSPGDRDGNTIYF

cdr3_length: 12
clone_size: -
d_call: -
j_call: TRBJ1-2
v_call: TRBV7-9
cdr3_nt: TGTGCCGGGGAGGGGAATCGGAATGGCTACACCTTC
cdr3_aa: CAGEGNRNGYTF

cdr3_length: 16
clone_size: -
d_call: TRBD2
j_call: TRBJ2-7
v_call: TRBV5-1
cdr3_nt: TGCGCCAGCAGCTTGGGTCTAGCGGGAGGACACTACGAGCAGTACTTC
cdr3_aa: CASSLGLAGGHYEQYF

cdr3_length: 15
clone_size: -
d_call: -
j_call: TRBJ2-1
v_call: TRBV3-1/TRBV3-2
cdr3_nt: TGTGCCAGCAGCCAAGAGTGGGGTTCCTACAATGAGCAGTTCTTC
cdr3_aa: CASSQEWGSYNEQFF

cdr3_length: 16
clone_size: -
d_call: -
j_call: TRBJ2-1
v_call: TRBV27
cdr3_nt: TGTGCCAGCAGTTTTATTACTACCCGACGATACAATGAGCAGTTCTTC
cdr3_aa: CASSFITTRRYNEQFF

cdr3_length: 12
clone_size: -
d_call: -
j_call: TRBJ2-6
v_call: TRBV2
cdr3_nt: TGTGCCAGCAGCCCTGGGGCCAACGTCCTGACTTTC
cdr3_aa: CASSPGANVLTF

cdr3_length: 16
clone_size: once
d_call: TRBD2
j_call: TRBJ2-7
v_call: TRBV30
cdr3_nt: TGTGCCTGGAGTGTGGGACTAGCGGGGGGGCGTGACGAGCAGTACTTC
cdr3_aa: CAWSVGLAGGRDEQYF

cdr3_length: 12
clone_size: -
d_call: -
j_call: TRBJ1-1
v_call: TRBV12-3/TRBV12-4
cdr3_nt: TGTGCCAGCAGTTTAAGCGGGACTGAAGCTTTCTTT
cdr3_aa: CASSLSGTEAFF

cdr3_length: 15
clone_size: -
d_call: TRBD1
j_call: TRBJ2-7
v_call: TRBV11-2
cdr3_nt: TGTGCCAGCAGCCCGAGGACAGGGGGCACCTACGAGCAGTACTTC
cdr3_aa: CASSPRTGGTYEQYF

cdr3_length: 15
clone_size: -
d_call: -
j_call: TRBJ1-4
v_call: TRBV5-1
cdr3_nt: TGCGCCAGCAGCTTGGTCGGCTTCGCTAATGAAAAACTGTTTTTT
cdr3_aa: CASSLVGFANEKLFF

cdr3_length: 17
clone_size: -
d_call: TRBD2
j_call: TRBJ2-1
v_call: TRBV3-1/TRBV3-2
cdr3_nt: TGTGCCAGCAGCCAGTCGCAACCGGGACTAGCGGCCAATGAGCAGTTCTTC
cdr3_aa: CASSQSQPGLAANEQFF

cdr3_length: 14
clone_size: -
d_call: -
j_call: TRBJ2-6
v_call: TRBV29-1
cdr3_nt: TGCAGCGTGGGGGCGGGCTCTGGGGCCAACGTCCTGACTTTC
cdr3_aa: CSVGAGSGANVLTF

cdr3_length: 14
clone_size: -
d_call: -
j_call: TRBJ1-6
v_call: TRBV3-1/TRBV3-2
cdr3_nt: TGTGCCAGCAGCTCTCTTACAGGGAACTCACCCCTCCACTTT
cdr3_aa: CASSSLTGNSPLHF

cdr3_length: 14
clone_size: -
d_call: -
j_call: TRBJ2-7
v_call: TRBV7-2
cdr3_nt: TGTGCCAGCAGCCCGGGGAGTTACTCCTACGAGCAGTACTTC
cdr3_aa: CASSPGSYSYEQYF

cdr3_length: 14
clone_size: -
d_call: -
j_call: TRBJ2-5
v_call: TRBV7-2
cdr3_nt: TGTGCCAGCAGCTTATTAGCAATTGGAGAGACCCAGTACTTC
cdr3_aa: CASSLLAIGETQYF

cdr3_length: 17
clone_size: -
d_call: TRBD2
j_call: TRBJ2-3
v_call: TRBV28
cdr3_nt: TGTGCCAGCAGTTCGCAGGCTAGCGGGAGATTTACAGATACGCAGTATTTT
cdr3_aa: CASSSQASGRFTDTQYF

cdr3_length: 14
clone_size: -
d_call: -
j_call: TRBJ1-1
v_call: TRBV5-1
cdr3_nt: TGCGCCAGCAGCTTGTCAGGGGCTGACACTGAAGCTTTCTTT
cdr3_aa: CASSLSGADTEAFF

cdr3_length: 14
clone_size: -
d_call: TRBD2
j_call: TRBJ2-7
v_call: TRBV6-4
cdr3_nt: TGTGCCAGCAGCGTCCGGGGGGGGGCGTCCGAGCAGTACTTC
cdr3_aa: CASSVRGGASEQYF

cdr3_length: 14
clone_size: -
d_call: -
j_call: TRBJ2-7
v_call: TRBV19
cdr3_nt: TGTGCCAGTAGTCCGACACTAGGAGGGCGGGAGCAGTACTTC
cdr3_aa: CASSPTLGGREQYF

cdr3_length: 20
clone_size: -
d_call: -
j_call: TRBJ1-3
v_call: TRBV19
cdr3_nt: TGTGCCAGTAGTGCTTTTTTAGGCCGACACCTTCATCCGGGAGGAAACACCATATATTTT
cdr3_aa: CASSAFLGRHLHPGGNTIYF

cdr3_length: 15
clone_size: -
d_call: TRBD1
j_call: TRBJ1-5
v_call: TRBV28
cdr3_nt: TGTGCCAGCAGTTCCCCCCGCGGACAGGGTCAGCCCCAGCATTTT
cdr3_aa: CASSSPRGQGQPQHF

cdr3_length: 15
clone_size: -
d_call: TRBD1
j_call: TRBJ1-6
v_call: TRBV5-4
cdr3_nt: TGTGCCAGCACACCGGACAGGGGGATATATTCACCCCTCCACTTT
cdr3_aa: CASTPDRGIYSPLHF

cdr3_length: 11
clone_size: once
d_call: -
j_call: TRBJ1-1
v_call: TRBV28
cdr3_nt: TGTACCAGCAGTTTCGACACTGAAGCTTTCTTT
cdr3_aa: CTSSFDTEAFF

cdr3_length: 13
clone_size: -
d_call: -
j_call: TRBJ2-1
v_call: TRBV9
cdr3_nt: TGTGCCAGCGGGAAGCGGTCGGAGAATGAGCAGTTCTTC
cdr3_aa: CASGKRSENEQFF

cdr3_length: 15
clone_size: -
d_call: -
j_call: TRBJ2-3
v_call: TRBV3-1/TRBV3-2
cdr3_nt: TGTGCCAGCAGCCCCCAGCCTTATGGGTCTCATACGCAGTATTTT
cdr3_aa: CASSPQPYGSHTQYF

cdr3_length: 14
clone_size: once
d_call: -
j_call: TRBJ1-5
v_call: TRBV7-8
cdr3_nt: TGTGCCAGCAGCTTAGTTAGTTTCGATCAGCCCCAGCATTTT
cdr3_aa: CASSLVSFDQPQHF

cdr3_length: 13
clone_size: -
d_call: -
j_call: TRBJ1-6
v_call: TRBV7-2
cdr3_nt: TGTGCCAGCAGCTTGCCAGGGAATTCACCCCTCCACTTT
cdr3_aa: CASSLPGNSPLHF

cdr3_length: 13
clone_size: -
d_call: -
j_call: TRBJ1-3
v_call: TRBV3-1/TRBV3-2
cdr3_nt: TGTGCCAGCAGGTCGAGCTCTGGAAACACCATATATTTT
cdr3_aa: CASRSSSGNTIYF

cdr3_length: 18
clone_size: once
d_call: -
j_call: TRBJ1-3
v_call: TRBV7-9
cdr3_nt: TGTGCCAGCAGCTTAGCCTTGGGAATGGGCTCAAAAGGAAACACCATATATTTT
cdr3_aa: CASSLALGMGSKGNTIYF

cdr3_length: 15
clone_size: -
d_call: -
j_call: TRBJ2-2
v_call: TRBV5-1
cdr3_nt: TGCGCCAGCAGCCTCGGGACGACGAACACCGGGGAGCTGTTTTTT
cdr3_aa: CASSLGTTNTGELFF

cdr3_length: 16
clone_size: -
d_call: -
j_call: TRBJ1-5
v_call: TRBV5-1
cdr3_nt: TGCGCCAGCAGCCCCGGCCTCGGGGGTAGCAATCAGCCCCAGCATTTT
cdr3_aa: CASSPGLGGSNQPQHF

cdr3_length: 13
clone_size: -
d_call: -
j_call: TRBJ2-4
v_call: TRBV5-1
cdr3_nt: TGCGCCAGCAGCTTGGGGGATAGGGACATTCAGTACTTC
cdr3_aa: CASSLGDRDIQYF

cdr3_length: 15
clone_size: -
d_call: -
j_call: TRBJ2-7
v_call: TRBV9
cdr3_nt: TGTGCCAGCAGCGAAGGGGGACGGAGCTCCTACGAGCAGTACTTC
cdr3_aa: CASSEGGRSSYEQYF